The 15 T cell receptor beta chains reported below all come from one sample, sequenced in a study of neoadjuvant nivolumab and ipilimumab in lung cancer. Generated by immunoSEQ multiplex PCR, the TCRdb table keeps only in-frame clones and is missing some. This table has about 20,000 clones, more than 75% appearing once. The specimen comprised tumor tissue, sampled after neoadjuvant nivolumab, alone or with ipilimumab, at or shortly before surgery. The receptors were sampled from an adult with non-small cell lung cancer.

The rearrangement joins TRBV27 to TRBJ2-7; 8 bases match TRBD2. V shed 3 bases, J shed 0 bases, and the junction held 4 bases outside the gene matches. CDR3 length equals 15 residues. Germline CDR1 MNHEY, CDR2 SMNVEV (reference sequence). In nucleotides, the CDR3 is TGTGCCAGCAGTTTTCTAGCGGGCGACTCCTACGAGCAGTACTTC. Its translation: CASSFLAGDSYEQYF.

CDR3 coding DNA: TGCAGCGTTGTCTCTCTCCGAGGGCAGTATTTT. It is translated as CSVVSLRGQYF. This chain uses TRBV29-1 with TRBJ2-3; D uncertain. Germline V CDR1 and CDR2: SQVTM, ANQGSEA. V was clipped by 4 bases and J by 11 bases, with 13 bases between them. This CDR3 contains 11 residues.

The chain is built from TRBV28 and TRBJ2-5; a weak D match, TRBD1 (6 bases). Germline values: CDR1 MDHEN, CDR2 SYDVKM. The V end lost 4 bases, the J end lost 5 bases, and 11 bases lay between the germline ends. This CDR3 comprises 13 residues. DNA for the CDR3: TGTGCCAGCAGTTGGGGGCCGGGGGAGACCCAGTACTTC. Amino acids: CASSWGPGETQYF.

This chain uses TRBV27 with TRBJ1-2, with D maybe TRBD1 (5 bases). Trimming left V 4 bases short and J 1 base short, with 13 bases between. Germline lookup yields CDR1 MNHEY and CDR2 SMNVEV (reference sequence). There are 15 residues in the CDR3. The CDR3 protein is CASSSPRDFNYGYTF. The CDR3 DNA is TGTGCCAGCAGTTCCCCCCGGGACTTTAACTATGGCTACACCTTC.

This clone occurred once. This sequence joins TRBV6-5 and TRBJ2-3; D might be TRBD1 (6 bases). The ends were cut back, 5 bases at V and 11 bases at J, with 17 bases in the middle. CDR1 MNHEY and CDR2 SVGAGI come from the germline V gene. This CDR3 has 13 residues. CDR3 residues: CASSEQTGHGQYF. The CDR3 DNA sequence: TGTGCCAGCAGTGAACAGACAGGCCACGGGCAGTATTTT.

The chain carries TRBV4-2 and TRBJ1-2; D is ambiguous. The germline V gene has CDR1 LGHNA and CDR2 YNFKEQ. V was trimmed by 1 base and J by 6 bases, leaving 18 bases between them. The CDR3 runs to 16 residues. CDR3 in amino acids: CASSQGIFRAEHGYTF. In nucleotides, the CDR3 is TGTGCCAGCAGCCAAGGAATCTTTAGGGCGGAGCATGGCTACACCTTC.

The rearrangement uses TRBV30 and TRBJ2-1; 9 bases are shared with TRBD2. Germline-derived CDR1 and CDR2 are GTSNPN and SVGIG (reference sequence). This CDR3 is 15 amino acids long. V lost 0 bases to trimming and J lost 3 bases; unmatched junction nucleotides: 3. This CDR3 is CAWSVVSGSYNEQFF. In DNA form, the CDR3 reads TGTGCCTGGAGTGTGGTTAGCGGGAGCTACAATGAGCAGTTCTTC.

V is TRBV5-1 and J is TRBJ2-3, with D possibly matching TRBD1 (6 bases). This CDR3 region has 13 residues. Germline loops: CDR1 SGHRS, CDR2 YFSETQ. V was trimmed by 6 bases and J by 3 bases, leaving 11 bases between them. The CDR3, as DNA: TGCGCCAGCACCGAACAGGGTACAGATACGCAGTATTTT. Translating gives CASTEQGTDTQYF.

The chain links TRBV18 to TRBJ2-7; 9 nucleotides line up with TRBD1. This CDR3 comprises 17 residues. From germline, CDR1 is KGHSH and CDR2 LQKENI. Germline trimming cut 4 bases from V and 1 base from J; bases unmatched to any gene: 11. Here the CDR3 reads CASSLPGTGLGSYEQYF. The CDR3 DNA follows: TGTGCCAGCTCACTTCCCGGGACAGGGTTGGGATCCTACGAGCAGTACTTC.

The chain joins TRBV27 to TRBJ1-2; 8 bases match TRBD1. This CDR3 comprises 17 residues. V gave up 5 bases and J gave up 8 bases; unmatched junction bases: 19. Per the germline V gene, CDR1 is MNHEY and CDR2 is SMNVEV (reference sequence). CDR3 coding DNA: TGTGCCAGCAGTCCTCGGACAGGGTCGTTTATGACGGGAGGCTACACCTTC. This codes for CASSPRTGSFMTGGYTF.

The chain couples TRBV7-3 to TRBJ2-1, with D possibly called TRBD1 or TRBD2 (5 bases each). Germline CDR1 SGHTA, CDR2 FQGTGA. The CDR3 extends over 15 amino acids. Trimming cost V 5 bases and J 7 bases, with 18 bases left between them. This CDR3 is CASSTTGTGANEQFF. CDR3 in DNA: TGTGCCAGCAGCACGACCGGGACCGGGGCGAATGAGCAGTTCTTC.

V and J are TRBV7-6 and TRBJ2-5; D not certain. Germline V gene lookup returns CDR1 SGHVS and CDR2 FNYEAQ. The CDR3 sequence is 14 residues long. The V and J ends lost 1 base and 5 bases respectively, with 11 bases between them. The CDR3 loop reads CASSLEGLSETQYF. In DNA, the CDR3 is TGTGCCAGCAGCTTAGAAGGGTTATCGGAGACCCAGTACTTC. Full variable domain (rest looked up from reference TRBV7-6 and TRBJ2-5): GAGVSQSPRYKVTKRGQDVALRCDPISGHVSLYWYRQALGQGPEFLTYFNYEAQQDKSGLPNDRFSAERPEGSISTLTIQRTEQRDSAMYRCASSLEGLSETQYFGPGTRLLVL.

This clone was recorded only once. V is TRBV7-2 and J is TRBJ2-7; D remains ambiguous. Between the trimmed V and J ends, which lost 1 base and 0 bases, there was a span of 7 bases. The germline CDR1 and CDR2 sequences are SGHTA and FQGNSA. The CDR3 length is 14 residues. The CDR3 bases are TGTGCCAGCAGCTTAGTAGGGATCTCCTACGAGCAGTACTTC. Translated: CASSLVGISYEQYF.

This clone has more than one count but fewer than ten. The chain recombines TRBV9 with TRBJ2-6, with 14 bases fitting TRBD2. Unmatched junction bases numbered 8, after V lost 2 bases and J lost 1 base. Germline CDR1 reads SGDLS; CDR2 reads YYNGEE. The CDR3 length is 20 residues. The CDR3 DNA reads TGTGCCAGCAGCGTTGCGACTAGCGGGAGGGCCAGGTCTGGGGCCAACGTCCTGACTTTC. This sequence encodes CASSVATSGRARSGANVLTF.

The chain employs TRBV9 and TRBJ2-7; 9 bases line up with TRBD1. Germline V gives CDR1 SGDLS, CDR2 YYNGEE. The trim removed 1 base at V and 2 bases at J, leaving 7 bases unmatched. This CDR3 region has 16 residues. Written as DNA, the CDR3 is TGTGCCAGCAGCGTATACGGGACAGGGAACACCTACGAGCAGTACTTC. Translating gives CASSVYGTGNTYEQYF.